This paragraph covers one T cell receptor beta chain sequence. Its specificity is unknown. This record belongs to a study of cytomegalovirus exposure and HLA in healthy donors. General study results and limits: Serostatus for CMV was the only available immune exposure information. When presence/absence was analysed, sequencing depth was taken to be roughly uniform across donors.

The CDR3 has 14 amino acids. Trimming removed 3 bases from V and 2 bases from J, with 12 bases in between. The germline gives CDR1 GTSNPN, CDR2 SVGIG (reference sequence). The primer mix had 60 Vbeta and 13 Jbeta primers. Profiling relied on immunoSEQ multiplex PCR, and the TCRdb table lists in-frame clones only, not all of them. The sample comprises some 140,000 clones, 60% to 80% of which are singletons, and roughly 1% rests with the top ten. The source material was PBMCs. This rearrangement joins TRBV30 to TRBJ2-3; D may be TRBD1 (5 bases). The TCR comes from a man aged 18 to 35 in good health and CMV-seronegative. CDR3 sequence reads: CAWRMKGHTDTQYF. As DNA, the CDR3 is TGTGCCTGGAGGATGAAGGGGCACACAGATACGCAGTATTTT. Based on the CDR3 plus reference TRBV30 and TRBJ2-3, the full variable domain is SQTIHQWPATLVQPVGSPLSLECTVEGTSNPNLYWYRQAAGRGLQLLFYSVGIGQISSEVPQNLSASRPQDRQFILSSKKLLLSDSGFYLCAWRMKGHTDTQYFGPGTRLTVL.